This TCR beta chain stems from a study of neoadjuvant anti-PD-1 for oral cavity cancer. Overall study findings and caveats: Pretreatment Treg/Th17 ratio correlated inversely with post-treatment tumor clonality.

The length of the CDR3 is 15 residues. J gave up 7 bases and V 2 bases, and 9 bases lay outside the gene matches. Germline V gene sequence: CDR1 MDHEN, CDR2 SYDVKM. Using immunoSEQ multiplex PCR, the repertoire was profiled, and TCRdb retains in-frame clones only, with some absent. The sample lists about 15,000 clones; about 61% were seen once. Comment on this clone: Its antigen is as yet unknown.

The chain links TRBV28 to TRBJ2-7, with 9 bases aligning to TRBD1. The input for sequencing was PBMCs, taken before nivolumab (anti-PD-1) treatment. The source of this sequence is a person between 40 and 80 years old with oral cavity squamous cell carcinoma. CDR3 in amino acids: CASSLEGTGSGEQYF. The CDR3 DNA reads TGTGCCAGCAGTTTAGAGGGGACAGGGTCGGGTGAGCAGTACTTC.